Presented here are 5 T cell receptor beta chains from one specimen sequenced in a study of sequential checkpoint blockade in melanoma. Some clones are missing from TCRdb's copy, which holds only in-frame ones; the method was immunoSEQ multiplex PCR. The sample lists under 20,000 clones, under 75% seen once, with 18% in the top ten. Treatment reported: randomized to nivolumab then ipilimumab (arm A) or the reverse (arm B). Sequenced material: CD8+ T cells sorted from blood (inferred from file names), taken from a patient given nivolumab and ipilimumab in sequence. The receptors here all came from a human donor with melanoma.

CDR3 sequence reads: CASSPAPQGRADTQYF. As DNA, the CDR3 is TGTGCCAGCAGCCCCGCACCACAGGGGAGAGCAGATACGCAGTATTTT. V gene TRBV7-6 combines with J gene TRBJ2-3; 7 bases are shared with TRBD1. CDR1 and CDR2 (germline): SGHVS, FNYEAQ. CDR3 length: 16 residues. V gave up 5 bases and J gave up 4 bases; unmatched junction bases: 12.

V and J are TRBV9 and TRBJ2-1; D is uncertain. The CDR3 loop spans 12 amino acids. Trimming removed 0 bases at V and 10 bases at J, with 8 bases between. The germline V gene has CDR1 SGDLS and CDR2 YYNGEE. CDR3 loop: CASSVGGLEQFF. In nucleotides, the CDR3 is TGTGCCAGCAGCGTAGGAGGTCTGGAGCAGTTCTTC.

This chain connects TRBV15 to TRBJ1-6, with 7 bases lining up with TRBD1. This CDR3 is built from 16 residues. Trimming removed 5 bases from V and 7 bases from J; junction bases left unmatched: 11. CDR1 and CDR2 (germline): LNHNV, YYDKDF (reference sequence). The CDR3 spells CATSPTTGQLNSPLHF. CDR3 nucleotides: TGTGCCACCAGCCCAACCACGGGACAGTTAAATTCACCCCTCCACTTT.

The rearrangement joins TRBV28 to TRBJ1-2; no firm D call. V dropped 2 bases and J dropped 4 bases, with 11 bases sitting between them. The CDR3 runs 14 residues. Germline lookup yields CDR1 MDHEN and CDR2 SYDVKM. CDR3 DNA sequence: TGTGCCAGCAGTTTAGGCAGGTTCACCTATGGCTACACCTTC. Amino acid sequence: CASSLGRFTYGYTF.

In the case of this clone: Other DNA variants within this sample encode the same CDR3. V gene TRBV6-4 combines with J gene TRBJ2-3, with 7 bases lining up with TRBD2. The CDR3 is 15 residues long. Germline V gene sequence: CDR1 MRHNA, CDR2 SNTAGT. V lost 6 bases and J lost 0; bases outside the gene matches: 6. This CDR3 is CASSRLAGSTDTQYF. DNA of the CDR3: TGTGCCAGCAGCCGACTAGCCGGTAGCACAGATACGCAGTATTTT.